These 5 T cell receptor beta chains share one sample of origin, sequenced in a study of T cells expressing NK-cell markers. TCRdb reanalyzed the 5' RACE reads, giving one entry per CDR3 protein sequence and no DNA. The sample holds around 100,000 distinct CDR3 sequences. What was sequenced was blood T cells: a sorted CD56 or NKG2C T cell subset, CD4+ or CD8+ T cells, or bulk PBMC T cells (not recorded which). These receptors were obtained from a woman aged 18 to 75 in good health.

The chain carries TRBV29-1 and TRBJ2-2; TCRdb gives TRBD1 as the D gene, but with no DNA this cannot be confirmed. Germline loops: CDR1 SQVTM, CDR2 ANQGSEA. CDR3 size: 20 residues. CDR3 sequence: CSVEMGGGTISAPNTGELFF.

The rearrangement joins TRBV7-2 to TRBJ2-1; TCRdb reports TRBD1, a call that lacks DNA to check it against. CDR3 length: 15 residues. CDR1 is SGHTA and CDR2 is FQGNSA in the germline V gene. This CDR3 reads CASSIGTGSGNEQFF.

The chain recombines TRBV4-2 with TRBJ1-1; lacking DNA, the TRBD1 call made by TCRdb goes unchecked. This CDR3 has 15 amino acids. Germline assignment: CDR1 LGHNA and CDR2 YNFKEQ. This chain's CDR3 is CASSHETTGGTEAFF.

This chain connects TRBV7-3 to TRBJ1-1; with no DNA, the TCRdb D assignment of TRBD1 cannot be verified. This CDR3 contains 15 residues. Looked up from germline, CDR1 is SGHTA and CDR2 is FQGTGA. The CDR3 is CASSLTGGQGDEAFF.

The CDR3 here is CSVVTRPDTQYF. The chain carries TRBV29-1 and TRBJ2-3; TCRdb reports TRBD2, a call that lacks DNA to check it against. Germline V gives CDR1 SQVTM, CDR2 ANQGSEA. The CDR3 totals 12 residues.